This T cell receptor (beta chain) was retrieved from a study of cytomegalovirus exposure and HLA in healthy donors. Whole-study findings and limits: CMV serostatus was the only immune exposure information that was available. In presence/absence analyses, roughly uniform sequencing depth across donors was assumed.

Worth noting for this clone: Antigen specificity is unknown.

The PCR used 60 Vbeta and 13 Jbeta primers. Repertoires were generated with immunoSEQ multiplex PCR, while TCRdb's copy carries only in-frame clones and drops some. This table holds over 30,000 clones, less than 70% found once. This CDR3 is built from 13 residues. V dropped 8 bases and J dropped 5; count of bases not matched to a gene: 7. Germline values: CDR1 SQVTM, CDR2 ANQGSEA. The TCR originated in a middle-aged man in good health and CMV-seropositive. What was sequenced was PBMCs. The rearrangement links TRBV29-1 to TRBJ2-1; 9 nucleotides align to TRBD2. CDR3 in DNA: TGCAGCTCTAGCGGGACCGCTCACAATGAGCAGTTCTTC. Its translation is CSSSGTAHNEQFF.